Given below is one T cell receptor (beta chain) in context. Its specificity is unknown. Relative to the germline gene, one junction end is altered; a read error may explain this. The same CDR3 also results from other DNA sequences found in this sample. This record comes from a study of cytomegalovirus exposure and HLA in healthy donors. The study, taken as a whole, reports: Compared with the approximately 700-donor mean, an Asian-associated ancestry cluster reportedly had fewer N-insertions, according to a later analysis. With later analysis, a missense DCLRE1C variant became linked to TCR beta V- and J-gene trimming.

As for the donors, each was a healthy bone marrow donor. In germline, CDR1 is KGHSH, CDR2 LQKENI. This CDR3 contains 19 residues. Vbeta (60) and Jbeta (13) primers were used in the PCR. Under the authors' procedure: There were tens of millions of unique TCR beta chains by a later count, and 10 million to 12 million of them were shared. Clones were sequenced by immunoSEQ multiplex PCR, and TCRdb holds only the in-frame ones, with some missing. V and J calls and clone size come straight from that table; D and trimming were deduced from the DNA. The sample contains approximately 110,000 clones, over 75% of which appear only once.

This clonotype originated in a woman aged 30 to 39 in good health and CMV-seropositive. The sequencing sample was made of PBMCs. The chain uses TRBV18 and TRBJ2-3, with D possibly being TRBD1 (7 bases). CDR3 nucleotide sequence: TGTGCCAGCTCGCCACAAAATTGGAGGGGGCCCAGATACACAGATACGCAGTATTTT. This encodes CASSPQNWRGPRYTDTQYF.